This TCR beta chain appears in the sequencing data of a study of T cell changes during pregnancy in multiple sclerosis. The CDR3 is 13 residues long. Germline values: CDR1 GTSNPN, CDR2 SVGIG (reference sequence). With 3 bases removed from V and 8 bases from J, the gap between germline ends came to 16 bases. This clone was observed a single time. Repertoires were generated with immunoSEQ multiplex PCR, while TCRdb's copy carries only in-frame clones and drops some. The repertoire holds some 64,000 clones, with less than 95% as singletons. The sample consisted of peripheral blood, taken in the second trimester of pregnancy. This sequence originates from a female donor in good health, enrolled as a control in a pregnancy study. The V and J genes are TRBV30 and TRBJ1-2; possibly TRBD1 for D (6 bases). CDR3 nucleotide sequence: TGTGCCTGGAGCGCTCGGGGGCGGGGGGGCTACACCTTC. This translates into CAWSARGRGGYTF.